The 3 T cell receptor beta chains below were found in one sample sequenced in a study of blood T cell repertoires in COVID-19. The assay was immunoSEQ multiplex PCR, and TCRdb's table has in-frame clones only and misses some. The data show roughly 330,000 clones, about nine tenths seen once. The source material was peripheral blood. The receptors stem from a man under 40 with COVID-19, enrolled during active disease.

V and J are TRBV10-3 and TRBJ2-1, with a possible D match to TRBD1 (6 bases). Per germline, CDR1 ENHRY and CDR2 SYGVKD. V was clipped by 6 bases and J by 7 bases, with 13 bases between them. There are 13 residues in the CDR3. CDR3 protein: CAIRSGADNEQFF. The CDR3 region has the DNA TGTGCCATCAGGTCAGGGGCTGATAATGAGCAGTTCTTC.

This chain links TRBV28 with TRBJ2-7, with D uncertain. Germline assignment: CDR1 MDHEN and CDR2 SYDVKM. The CDR3 totals 16 residues. The ends were cut back, 1 base at V and 3 bases at J, with 16 bases in the middle. The CDR3 DNA reads TGTGCCAGCAGTTTATACGCGGCCTACATGGACTACGAGCAGTACTTC. Protein product: CASSLYAAYMDYEQYF.

The chain joins TRBV2 to TRBJ2-7; 10 positions match TRBD2. Germline CDR1 and CDR2: SNHLY and FYNNEI. The CDR3 is 16 amino acids. V lost 6 bases to trimming and J lost 0 bases; unmatched junction nucleotides: 8. CDR3 coding DNA: TGTGCCAGCAGACGTCCCGGGACTAGCGCCTCCTACGAGCAGTACTTC. Translation: CASRRPGTSASYEQYF.